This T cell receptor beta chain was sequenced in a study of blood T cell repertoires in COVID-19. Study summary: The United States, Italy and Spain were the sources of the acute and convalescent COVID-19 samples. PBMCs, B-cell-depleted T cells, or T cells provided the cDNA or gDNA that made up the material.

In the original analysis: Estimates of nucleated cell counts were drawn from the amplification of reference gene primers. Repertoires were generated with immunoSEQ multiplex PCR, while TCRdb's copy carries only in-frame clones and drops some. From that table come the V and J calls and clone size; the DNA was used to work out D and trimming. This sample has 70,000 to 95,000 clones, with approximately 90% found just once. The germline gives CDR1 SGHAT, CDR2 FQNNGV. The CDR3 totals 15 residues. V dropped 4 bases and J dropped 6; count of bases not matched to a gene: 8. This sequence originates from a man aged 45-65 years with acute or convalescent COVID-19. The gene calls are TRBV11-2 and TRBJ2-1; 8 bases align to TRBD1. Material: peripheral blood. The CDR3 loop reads CASSSYKDRVNEQFF. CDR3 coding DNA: TGTGCCAGCAGCTCCTATAAGGACAGGGTCAATGAGCAGTTCTTC.